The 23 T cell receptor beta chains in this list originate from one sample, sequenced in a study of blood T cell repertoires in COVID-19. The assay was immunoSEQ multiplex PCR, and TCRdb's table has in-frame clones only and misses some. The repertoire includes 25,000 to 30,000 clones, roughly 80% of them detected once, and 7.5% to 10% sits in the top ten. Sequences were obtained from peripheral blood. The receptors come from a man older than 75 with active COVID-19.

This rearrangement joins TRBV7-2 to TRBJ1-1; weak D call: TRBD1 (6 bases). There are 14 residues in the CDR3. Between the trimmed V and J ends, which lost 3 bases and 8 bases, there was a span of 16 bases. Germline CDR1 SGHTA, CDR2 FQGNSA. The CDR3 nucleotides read TGTGCCAGCAGCTTCGACAGGACCACGGCGGAAGCTTTCTTT. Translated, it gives CASSFDRTTAEAFF.

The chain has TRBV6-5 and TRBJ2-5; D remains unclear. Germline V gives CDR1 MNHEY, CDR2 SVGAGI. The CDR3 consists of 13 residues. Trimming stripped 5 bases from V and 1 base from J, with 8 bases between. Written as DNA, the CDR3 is TGTGCCAGCAGTCTACGACTCCAAGAGACCCAGTACTTC. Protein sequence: CASSLRLQETQYF.

The CDR3 coding sequence is TGCGCCGGGAAACCCGGACGGACATCTACACAAGAGACCCAGTACTTC. Residues: CAGKPGRTSTQETQYF. The chain is built from TRBV5-1 and TRBJ2-5, with TRBD1 as a possible D gene (5 bases). V lost 10 bases to trimming and J lost 2 bases, with 24 bases between them. The CDR3 is 16 residues long. In germline, CDR1 is SGHRS, CDR2 YFSETQ.

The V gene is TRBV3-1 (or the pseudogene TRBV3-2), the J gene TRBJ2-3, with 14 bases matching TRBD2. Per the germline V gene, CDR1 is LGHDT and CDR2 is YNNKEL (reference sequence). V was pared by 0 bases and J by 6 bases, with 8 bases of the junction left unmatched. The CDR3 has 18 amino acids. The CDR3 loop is CASSQDGLAGGPRDTQYF. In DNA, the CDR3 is TGTGCCAGCAGCCAAGATGGACTAGCGGGGGGCCCTAGGGATACGCAGTATTTT.

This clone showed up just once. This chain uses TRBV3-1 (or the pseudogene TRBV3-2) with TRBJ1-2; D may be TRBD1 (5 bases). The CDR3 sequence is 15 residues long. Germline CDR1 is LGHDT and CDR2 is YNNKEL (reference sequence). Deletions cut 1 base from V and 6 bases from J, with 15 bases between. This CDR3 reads CASSQVSGRGDGYTF. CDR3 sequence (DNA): TGTGCCAGCAGCCAAGTTTCGGGGCGCGGGGATGGCTACACCTTC.

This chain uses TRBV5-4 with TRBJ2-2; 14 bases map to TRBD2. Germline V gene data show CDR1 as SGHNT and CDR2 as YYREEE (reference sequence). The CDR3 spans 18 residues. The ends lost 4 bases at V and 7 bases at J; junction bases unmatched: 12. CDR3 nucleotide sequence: TGTGCCAGCAGCCCCGGGACTAGCGGGGGCCCCGCCATCGGGGAGCTGTTTTTT. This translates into CASSPGTSGGPAIGELFF.

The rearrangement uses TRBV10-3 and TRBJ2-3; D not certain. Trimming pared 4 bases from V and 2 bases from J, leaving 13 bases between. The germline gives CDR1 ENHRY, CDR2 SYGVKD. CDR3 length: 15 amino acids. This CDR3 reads CAISGSYGITDTQYF. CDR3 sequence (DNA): TGTGCCATCAGTGGGTCCTATGGTATCACAGATACGCAGTATTTT.

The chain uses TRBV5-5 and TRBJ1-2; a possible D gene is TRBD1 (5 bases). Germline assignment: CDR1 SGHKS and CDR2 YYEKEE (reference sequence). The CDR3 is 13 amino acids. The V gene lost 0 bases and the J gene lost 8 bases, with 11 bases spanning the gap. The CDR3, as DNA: TGTGCCAGCAGCTTGGGGGGCAAGGGAGGCTACACCTTC. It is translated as CASSLGGKGGYTF.

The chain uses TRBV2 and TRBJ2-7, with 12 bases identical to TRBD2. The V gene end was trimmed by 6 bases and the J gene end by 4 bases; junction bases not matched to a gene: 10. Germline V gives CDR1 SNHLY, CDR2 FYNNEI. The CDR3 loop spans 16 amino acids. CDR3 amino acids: CASSEQGLAGKYEQYF. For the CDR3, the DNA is TGTGCCAGCAGCGAACAGGGACTAGCGGGCAAATACGAGCAGTACTTC. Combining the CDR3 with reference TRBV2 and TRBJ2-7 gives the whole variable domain EPEVTQTPSHQVTQMGQEVILRCVPISNHLYFYWYRQILGQKVEFLVSFYNNEISEKSEIFDDQFSVERPDGSNFTLKIRSTKLEDSAMYFCASSEQGLAGKYEQYFGPGTRLTVT.

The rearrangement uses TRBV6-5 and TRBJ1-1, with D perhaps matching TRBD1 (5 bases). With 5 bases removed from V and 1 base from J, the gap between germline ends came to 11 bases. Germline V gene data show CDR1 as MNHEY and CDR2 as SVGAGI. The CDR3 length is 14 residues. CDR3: CASSLRQKNTEAFF. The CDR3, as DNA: TGTGCCAGCAGTCTCCGACAGAAGAACACTGAAGCTTTCTTT.

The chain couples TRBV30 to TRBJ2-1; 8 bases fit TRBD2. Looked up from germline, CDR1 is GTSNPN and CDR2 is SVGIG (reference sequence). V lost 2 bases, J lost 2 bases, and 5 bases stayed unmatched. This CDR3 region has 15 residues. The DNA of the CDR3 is TGTGCCTGGAGTAGGCGGGGGGTTACCTACAATGAGCAGTTCTTC. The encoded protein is CAWSRRGVTYNEQFF.

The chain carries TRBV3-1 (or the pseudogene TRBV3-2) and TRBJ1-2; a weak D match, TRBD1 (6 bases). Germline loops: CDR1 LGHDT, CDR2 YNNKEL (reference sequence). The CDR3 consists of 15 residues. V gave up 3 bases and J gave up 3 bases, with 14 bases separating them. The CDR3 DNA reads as TGTGCCAGCAGCCATCGAGGGGGGGCGGACTATGGCTACACCTTC. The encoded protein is CASSHRGGADYGYTF.

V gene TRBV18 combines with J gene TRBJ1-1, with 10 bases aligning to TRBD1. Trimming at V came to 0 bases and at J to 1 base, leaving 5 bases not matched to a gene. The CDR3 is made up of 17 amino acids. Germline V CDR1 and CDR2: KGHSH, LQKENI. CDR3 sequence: CASSPPGTGAKNTEAFF. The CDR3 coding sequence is TGTGCCAGCTCACCACCGGGGACAGGGGCTAAGAACACTGAAGCTTTCTTT.

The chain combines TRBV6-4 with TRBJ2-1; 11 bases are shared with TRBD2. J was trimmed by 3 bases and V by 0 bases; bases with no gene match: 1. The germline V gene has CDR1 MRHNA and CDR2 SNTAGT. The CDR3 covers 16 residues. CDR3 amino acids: CASSDSTSGDYNEQFF. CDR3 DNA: TGTGCCAGCAGTGACTCGACTAGCGGGGACTACAATGAGCAGTTCTTC.

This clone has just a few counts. In nucleotides, the CDR3 is TGTGCCAGCAGTCGGACAGCTATTAATCAGCCCCAGCATTTT. Translating gives CASSRTAINQPQHF. The V and J genes are TRBV27 and TRBJ1-5; the D gene is possibly TRBD1 (6 bases). The germline V gene has CDR1 MNHEY and CDR2 SMNVEV (reference sequence). Trimming removed 5 bases from V and 4 bases from J, with 12 bases in between. This CDR3 region has 14 residues.

CDR3 sequence (DNA): TGTGCCAGCAGCTTTAGAGTCCGCCTCAGGCATAACTATGGCTACACCTTC. This codes for CASSFRVRLRHNYGYTF. The chain combines TRBV11-3 with TRBJ1-2, with D uncertain. The CDR3 runs 17 residues. The V and J ends lost 3 bases and 1 base respectively, with 18 bases between them. From germline, CDR1 is SGHNT and CDR2 YENEEA.

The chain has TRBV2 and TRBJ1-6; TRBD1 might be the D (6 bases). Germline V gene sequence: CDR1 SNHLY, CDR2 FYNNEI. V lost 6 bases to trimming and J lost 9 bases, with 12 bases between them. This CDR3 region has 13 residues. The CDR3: CASSPDSRSPLHF. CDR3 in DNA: TGTGCCAGCAGCCCGGACAGCCGTTCACCCCTCCACTTT.

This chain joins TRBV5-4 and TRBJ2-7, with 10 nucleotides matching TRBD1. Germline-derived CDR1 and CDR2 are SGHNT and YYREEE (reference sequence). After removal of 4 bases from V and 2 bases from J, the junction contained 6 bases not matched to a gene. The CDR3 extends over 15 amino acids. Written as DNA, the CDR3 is TGTGCCAGCAGCAGCTGGACAGGGGGACCCTACGAGCAGTACTTC. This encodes CASSSWTGGPYEQYF.

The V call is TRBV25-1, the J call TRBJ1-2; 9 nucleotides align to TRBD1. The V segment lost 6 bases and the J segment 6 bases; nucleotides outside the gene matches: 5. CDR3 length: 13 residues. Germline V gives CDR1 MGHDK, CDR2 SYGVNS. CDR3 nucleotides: TGTGCCAGCAGGAGCCGACAGGGGGATGGCTACACCTTC. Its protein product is CASRSRQGDGYTF.

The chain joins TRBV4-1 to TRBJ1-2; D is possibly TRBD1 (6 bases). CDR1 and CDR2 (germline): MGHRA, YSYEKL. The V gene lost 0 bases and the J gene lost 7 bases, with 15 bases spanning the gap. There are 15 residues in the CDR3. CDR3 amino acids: CASSQDGGGAGGYTF. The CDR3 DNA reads TGCGCCAGCAGCCAAGATGGGGGGGGCGCGGGTGGCTACACCTTC.

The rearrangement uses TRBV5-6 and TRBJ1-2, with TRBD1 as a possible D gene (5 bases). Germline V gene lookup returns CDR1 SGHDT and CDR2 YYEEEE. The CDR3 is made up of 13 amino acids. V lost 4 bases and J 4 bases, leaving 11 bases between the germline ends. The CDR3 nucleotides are TGTGCCAGCAGCGGTGCAGGGCGCTATGGCTACACCTTC. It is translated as CASSGAGRYGYTF.

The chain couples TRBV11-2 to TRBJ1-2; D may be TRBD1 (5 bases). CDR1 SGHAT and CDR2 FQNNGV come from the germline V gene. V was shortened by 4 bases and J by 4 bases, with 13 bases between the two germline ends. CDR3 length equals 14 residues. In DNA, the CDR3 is TGTGCCAGCAGCTCCCCCAGGGCTCTCTATGGCTACACCTTC. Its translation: CASSSPRALYGYTF.

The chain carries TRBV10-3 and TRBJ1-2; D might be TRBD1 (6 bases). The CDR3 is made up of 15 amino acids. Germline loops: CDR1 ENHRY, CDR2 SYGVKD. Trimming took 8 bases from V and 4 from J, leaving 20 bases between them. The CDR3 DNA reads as TGTGCCATCGGTTCGGACAGAGCGAGCTCCTATGGCTACACCTTC. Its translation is CAIGSDRASSYGYTF.